These T cell receptor beta chains were read from a single sample in a study of technical replicates of blood from a handful of donors. The assay was immunoSEQ multiplex PCR, and TCRdb's table has in-frame clones only and misses some. The repertoire holds some 64,000 clones, with around 87% as singletons. The sample comprised PBMCs. The receptor set was obtained from a human donor in good health. Some clones in this sample may be carry-over from other donors' samples. Each CDR3 is given with its conserved first and last residue. D genes are given only for firm matches. The size entry is marked missing in some rows and otherwise reads once, few, many or a size class.

D gene	V gene	clone size	J gene	CDR3 protein	CDR3 DNA
TRBD2	TRBV13	NA	TRBJ2-2	CASTLEGGPSGELFF	TGTGCCAGCACCTTAGAGGGAGGGCCTTCCGGGGAGCTGTTTTTT
NA	TRBV5-8	NA	TRBJ1-4	CASSFAGDTLGVKLFF	TGTGCCAGCAGCTTCGCAGGCGACACCCTAGGGGTAAAACTGTTTTTT
NA	TRBV7-3	NA	TRBJ2-5	CASSQAGRGQETQYF	TGTGCCAGCAGCCAGGCCGGGAGAGGGCAAGAGACCCAGTACTTC
TRBD1	TRBV5-1	NA	TRBJ1-4	CASSERGQGLNEKLFF	TGCGCCAGCAGCGAGAGGGGACAGGGGCTTAATGAAAAACTGTTTTTT
NA	TRBV30	NA	TRBJ1-4	CAWRRTGTTNEKLFF	TGTGCCTGGAGAAGGACTGGGACAACTAATGAAAAACTGTTTTTT
NA	TRBV5-8	once	TRBJ2-7	CASYFTRADYEQYF	TGTGCCAGCTATTTCACGAGGGCAGACTACGAGCAGTACTTC
NA	TRBV7-9	NA	TRBJ1-3	CASSLLGGSGNTIYF	TGTGCCAGCAGCTTATTGGGGGGCTCTGGAAACACCATATATTTT
NA	TRBV7-2	NA	TRBJ2-1	CASSLGAGTHYNEQFF	TGTGCCAGCAGCTTAGGGGCCGGGACTCACTACAATGAGCAGTTCTTC
TRBD2	TRBV5-1	NA	TRBJ2-7	CASSSGAGFYEQYF	TGCGCCAGCAGCTCAGGAGCGGGGTTTTACGAGCAGTACTTC
NA	TRBV6-6	NA	TRBJ2-3	CASSLTETDTQYF	TGTGCCAGCAGTCTCACGGAGACAGATACGCAGTATTTT
NA	TRBV5-1	NA	TRBJ2-1	CASTLDGGPTDEQFF	TGCGCCAGCACACTCGACGGGGGGCCGACTGATGAGCAGTTCTTC
TRBD1	TRBV4-1	NA	TRBJ1-1	CASSQPMTGPTEAFF	TGCGCCAGCAGCCAGCCGATGACAGGGCCGACTGAAGCTTTCTTT
NA	TRBV6-6	NA	TRBJ2-7	CASSYSNIPTTYEQYF	TGTGCCAGCAGTTACTCGAACATTCCCACAACCTACGAGCAGTACTTC
NA	TRBV21-1	NA	TRBJ2-7	CASSKWDSSYEQYF	TGTGCCAGCAGCAAATGGGACAGCTCCTACGAGCAGTACTTC
NA	TRBV19	NA	TRBJ1-5	CASTPQGINQPQHF	TGTGCCAGTACCCCCCAGGGTATCAATCAGCCCCAGCATTTT
NA	TRBV6-5	once	TRBJ1-6	CASSKAQGSPLHF	TGTGCCAGCAGTAAGGCTCAGGGATCACCCCTCCACTTT
NA	TRBV7-6	few	TRBJ1-4	CASSRHITNEKLFF	TGTGCCAGCAGCCGTCACATAACTAATGAAAAACTGTTTTTT
NA	TRBV7-9	NA	TRBJ2-2	CASSFHYPNTGELFF	TGTGCCAGCAGCTTCCACTACCCGAACACCGGGGAGCTGTTTTTT
TRBD2	TRBV5-4	NA	TRBJ2-1	CASSKTSGDYNEQFF	TGTGCCAGCAGCAAAACTAGCGGGGATTACAATGAGCAGTTCTTC
NA	TRBV5-4	NA	TRBJ1-3	CAITQDGGSGNTIYF	TGTGCCATCACCCAGGACGGGGGCTCTGGAAACACCATATATTTT
NA	TRBV30	once	TRBJ1-5	CAWTRSGLVSNQPQHF	TGTGCCTGGACCCGATCCGGACTAGTAAGCAATCAGCCCCAGCATTTT
NA	TRBV7-2	NA	TRBJ1-1	CASSRQPNTEAFF	TGTGCCAGCAGCAGACAGCCCAACACTGAAGCTTTCTTT
NA	TRBV20-1	NA	TRBJ2-7	CSASGEREQYF	TGCAGTGCTAGCGGGGAGCGGGAGCAGTACTTC
NA	TRBV19	NA	TRBJ2-7	CASTNPRSGPPYEQYF	TGTGCCAGTACCAACCCACGAAGCGGGCCTCCCTACGAGCAGTACTTC
TRBD2	TRBV10-1	NA	TRBJ2-1	CASSRASGFNEQFF	TGCGCCAGCAGTAGGGCTAGCGGGTTTAATGAGCAGTTCTTC
NA	TRBV6-5	NA	TRBJ2-3	CATFSHSGDTQYF	TGTGCCACCTTTTCTCATTCAGGAGATACGCAGTATTTT
TRBD1	TRBV5-4	NA	TRBJ1-2	CASKAGGGYGYTF	TGTGCCAGCAAAGCAGGGGGAGGCTATGGCTACACCTTC
TRBD1	TRBV18	NA	TRBJ1-4	CASSHLTGPLNEKLFF	TGTGCCAGCTCACACTTGACAGGGCCCCTTAATGAAAAACTGTTTTTT
NA	TRBV19	few	TRBJ2-7	CASSTVPTYEQYF	TGTGCCAGTAGTACAGTACCCACCTACGAGCAGTACTTC
TRBD2	TRBV7-2	NA	TRBJ2-1	CASSLVGLAASEQFF	TGTGCCAGCAGCTTAGTGGGACTAGCGGCTTCTGAGCAGTTCTTC
NA	TRBV7-8	NA	TRBJ2-5	CASSSSLLPTGTFQETQYF	TGTGCCAGCAGCTCCTCTTTACTCCCTACCGGGACTTTCCAAGAGACCCAGTACTTC
TRBD1	TRBV29-1	NA	TRBJ2-7	CSVAGQTYEQYF	TGCAGCGTTGCGGGACAGACCTACGAGCAGTACTTC
NA	TRBV15	NA	TRBJ2-3	CATSRGDTDTQYF	TGTGCCACCAGCAGGGGAGACACAGATACGCAGTATTTT
NA	TRBV7-2	NA	TRBJ1-2	CASSLGDVGAYGYTF	TGTGCCAGCAGCTTAGGAGATGTGGGGGCCTATGGCTACACCTTC
NA	TRBV5-6	NA	TRBJ2-1	CASSPRGDYNNEQFF	TGTGCCAGCAGCCCTAGGGGGGACTACAACAATGAGCAGTTCTTC
TRBD2	TRBV15	NA	TRBJ2-7	CATSRGDSGILTYEQYF	TGTGCCACCAGCAGAGGTGATAGCGGGATATTAACCTACGAGCAGTACTTC
NA	TRBV5-5	NA	TRBJ1-1	CASSLGFGGFEAFF	TGTGCCAGCAGCTTGGGGTTCGGGGGTTTTGAAGCTTTCTTT
NA	TRBV18	NA	TRBJ2-7	CASSPAGANYEQYF	TGTGCCAGCTCACCAGCGGGGGCGAACTACGAGCAGTACTTC
TRBD1	TRBV6-1	NA	TRBJ2-7	CASRKGQGSNEQYF	TGTGCCAGCAGGAAGGGACAGGGGTCCAACGAGCAGTACTTC
TRBD1	TRBV5-6	NA	TRBJ2-7	CASHRDRGQGEQYF	TGTGCCAGCCACCGGGACAGGGGGCAAGGCGAGCAGTACTTC
NA	TRBV30	many	TRBJ1-1	CAWSVSLEAFF	TGTGCCTGGAGTGTATCACTTGAAGCTTTCTTT
NA	TRBV7-8	NA	TRBJ2-3	CASSLGRVTYGGTDTQYF	TGTGCCAGCAGCTTAGGACGGGTTACTTACGGTGGCACAGATACGCAGTATTTT
NA	TRBV29-1	NA	TRBJ2-1	CSVEKGRGSANEQFF	TGCAGCGTTGAGAAGGGCCGGGGTAGCGCCAATGAGCAGTTCTTC
NA	TRBV14	NA	TRBJ2-2	CASSQQGPGELFF	TGTGCCAGCAGCCAACAGGGTCCCGGGGAGCTGTTTTTT